Listed below are T cell receptor beta chains from one sample, sequenced in a study of OX40 agonist ivuxolimab in advanced cancers. Produced via immunoSEQ multiplex PCR; TCRdb's table is partial and in-frame only. This sample yields approximately 60,000 clones, of which roughly 90% are seen a single time; 0.62% belongs to the top ten. The specimen comprised CD4+ or CD8+ T cells sorted from blood, sampled in a trial of the OX40 agonist ivuxolimab. These receptors were taken from an adult with an advanced solid tumor such as melanoma, head and neck, liver or kidney cancer. CDR3s include the opening cysteine and the closing phenylalanine or tryptophan. A D gene is named only where the DNA matches it firmly. Some rows mark clone size as missing; the rest say once, few, many or name a class of expanded clone.

>TRBJ2-3|TRBD2|-|TRBV7-8
CASGFGLALTDTQYF
TGTGCCAGCGGATTCGGACTAGCTCTCACAGATACGCAGTATTTT
>TRBJ1-4|-|-|TRBV19
CASINRTGRNEKLFF
TGTGCCAGTATTAATAGGACGGGAAGGAATGAAAAACTGTTTTTT
>TRBJ2-7|-|-|TRBV10-3
CAISELSGTNSYEQYF
TGTGCCATCAGTGAGCTGAGCGGGACAAACTCCTACGAGCAGTACTTC
>TRBJ2-7|TRBD2|-|TRBV11-2
CASSFGGVRYEQYF
TGTGCCAGCAGCTTCGGGGGGGTACGGTACGAGCAGTACTTC
>TRBJ2-2|-|-|TRBV5-3
CASSPAGSNTGELFF
TGTGCCAGCAGCCCCGCAGGGTCAAACACCGGGGAGCTGTTTTTT
>TRBJ1-3|TRBD1|-|TRBV29-1
CSVRDSHSGNTIYF
TGCAGCGTCCGGGACAGCCACTCTGGAAACACCATATATTTT
>TRBJ1-5|-|-|TRBV6-4
CASSVRENSNQPQHF
TGTGCCAGCAGCGTCAGAGAGAATAGCAATCAGCCCCAGCATTTT
>TRBJ1-4|-|once|TRBV6-1
CASSERGANEKLFF
TGTGCCAGCAGTGAACGGGGTGCTAATGAAAAACTGTTTTTT
>TRBJ2-5|-|-|TRBV12-1
CASSPRGSGSGETQYF
TGTGCCAGCAGCCCCCGCGGTAGCGGGAGTGGCGAGACCCAGTACTTC
>TRBJ1-2|-|-|TRBV2
CASSVQGSYGYTF
TGTGCCAGCAGTGTACAGGGTTCCTATGGCTACACCTTC
>TRBJ1-1|-|-|TRBV11-2
CASSVTGIEAFF
TGTGCCAGCAGCGTAACAGGGATTGAAGCTTTCTTT
>TRBJ1-5|-|-|TRBV5-1
CASSPDGTAQPQHF
TGCGCCAGCAGCCCAGACGGGACGGCCCAGCCCCAGCATTTT
>TRBJ1-4|-|once|TRBV6-6
CASSYGFSGIGEKLFF
TGTGCCAGCAGTTACGGTTTTTCAGGGATCGGTGAAAAACTGTTTTTT
>TRBJ1-1|-|-|TRBV15
CATSRARRSEAFF
TGTGCCACCAGCAGGGCACGCAGATCTGAAGCTTTCTTT
>TRBJ2-1|-|-|TRBV7-9
CASSPSSEQFF
TGTGCCAGCAGCCCCTCAAGCGAGCAGTTCTTC
>TRBJ2-3|TRBD2|-|TRBV5-1
CASSLTGTSVESTDTQYF
TGCGCCAGCAGCTTAACCGGGACTAGCGTAGAGAGCACAGATACGCAGTATTTT
>TRBJ2-3|-|-|TRBV11-1
CASSAGGGGGTDTQYF
TGTGCCAGCAGCGCCGGAGGGGGTGGGGGCACAGATACGCAGTATTTT
>TRBJ2-7|TRBD2|-|TRBV9
CASSVGLAGSYEQYF
TGTGCCAGCAGCGTAGGACTAGCGGGCTCCTACGAGCAGTACTTC
>TRBJ1-6|-|-|TRBV2
CASSEGQTSSYNSPLHF
TGTGCCAGCAGTGAAGGGCAGACGAGCTCCTATAATTCACCCCTCCACTTT
>TRBJ2-2|TRBD2|-|TRBV19
CASSRGGDTGELFF
TGTGCCAGTAGTCGGGGGGGAGACACCGGGGAGCTGTTTTTT
>TRBJ2-2|-|-|TRBV29-1
CSVETQDGGELFF
TGCAGCGTTGAGACTCAAGACGGCGGGGAGCTGTTTTTT
>TRBJ2-2|-|-|TRBV5-1
CASSFGSNTGELFF
TGCGCCAGCAGCTTCGGGTCCAACACCGGGGAGCTGTTTTTT
>TRBJ2-7|-|-|TRBV30
CAWSPPGLPGLEQYF
TGTGCCTGGAGTCCCCCGGGCCTTCCGGGACTCGAGCAGTACTTC
>TRBJ1-1|-|-|TRBV10-1
CASSESSKVGTEAFF
TGCGCCAGCAGTGAGTCGTCTAAAGTAGGTACTGAAGCTTTCTTT
>TRBJ2-5|-|-|TRBV5-6
CASSLVGGREETQYF
TGTGCCAGCAGCTTGGTGGGGGGCCGGGAGGAGACCCAGTACTTC
>TRBJ2-7|TRBD1|-|TRBV11-2
CASSYPRTGNYEQYF
TGTGCCAGCAGCTACCCTCGGACAGGGAATTACGAGCAGTACTTC
>TRBJ2-2|TRBD2|-|TRBV5-1
CASSGGSSGIAGELFF
TGCGCCAGCAGCGGGGGGTCTAGCGGGATCGCCGGGGAGCTGTTTTTT
>TRBJ1-1|-|-|TRBV6-5
CASSQQELGNTEAFF
TGTGCCAGCAGTCAACAGGAGCTGGGGAACACTGAAGCTTTCTTT
>TRBJ2-5|TRBD2|-|TRBV30
CAWSGLAGETQYF
TGTGCCTGGAGTGGACTAGCGGGAGAGACCCAGTACTTC
>TRBJ1-4|TRBD1|-|TRBV7-2
CASSVRGAPGYEKLFF
TGTGCCAGCAGCGTCAGGGGGGCGCCAGGTTATGAAAAACTGTTTTTT
>TRBJ1-5|-|-|TRBV6-1
CASSDQGTTQPQHF
TGTGCCAGCAGTGACCAGGGTACCACCCAGCCCCAGCATTTT
>TRBJ2-1|TRBD2|-|TRBV6-1
CASSEFAGTSRGEQFF
TGTGCCAGCAGTGAATTCGCGGGGACTAGCCGGGGTGAGCAGTTCTTC
>TRBJ2-3|TRBD2|-|TRBV19
CASTRTSGGATDTQYF
TGTGCCAGTACCAGGACTAGCGGGGGGGCGACAGATACGCAGTATTTT
>TRBJ1-2|TRBD1|-|TRBV18
CASSPTTGQLNYGYTF
TGTGCCAGCTCACCAACCACGGGACAGCTGAACTATGGCTACACCTTC
>TRBJ2-1|TRBD2|-|TRBV29-1
CSVESSLMRRGGRFGEQFF
TGCAGCGTTGAGTCGAGCCTAATGAGGCGGGGGGGCCGTTTTGGTGAGCAGTTCTTC
>TRBJ1-2|-|-|TRBV5-4
CASSLIGSYGYTF
TGTGCCAGCAGCTTGATAGGGTCCTATGGCTACACCTTC
>TRBJ1-5|-|few|TRBV6-1
CASTFGGQPQHF
TGTGCCAGCACCTTCGGGGGTCAGCCCCAGCATTTT
>TRBJ2-2|TRBD2|-|TRBV6-5
CASSYSGGGVAGELFF
TGTGCCAGCAGTTACTCGGGCGGGGGAGTGGCCGGGGAGCTGTTTTTT
>TRBJ2-5|TRBD2|-|TRBV9
CASSASGNQETQYF
TGTGCCAGCAGCGCTAGCGGTAACCAAGAGACCCAGTACTTC
>TRBJ1-4|TRBD1|-|TRBV18
CASSPRAPTGGPEKLFF
TGTGCCAGCTCACCGAGAGCTCCGACAGGGGGGCCCGAAAAACTGTTTTTT
>TRBJ2-1|-|-|TRBV5-4
CASSSLIGEQFF
TGTGCCAGCAGCTCTCTTATCGGAGAGCAGTTCTTC
>TRBJ2-5|TRBD2|-|TRBV5-8
CASSLGTSPQTQYF
TGTGCCAGCAGCTTAGGGACTAGCCCGCAGACCCAGTACTTC
>TRBJ1-1|-|-|TRBV6-5
CASSYSENTEAFF
TGTGCCAGCAGTTACTCGGAGAACACTGAAGCTTTCTTT
>TRBJ1-5|-|-|TRBV19
CASRFSSPLGGNNQPQHF
TGTGCCAGTAGATTTAGTTCCCCCTTGGGGGGTAACAATCAGCCCCAGCATTTT
>TRBJ2-5|TRBD2|once|TRBV7-2
CASSPGLAAETQYF
TGTGCCAGCAGCCCGGGACTAGCGGCAGAGACCCAGTACTTC